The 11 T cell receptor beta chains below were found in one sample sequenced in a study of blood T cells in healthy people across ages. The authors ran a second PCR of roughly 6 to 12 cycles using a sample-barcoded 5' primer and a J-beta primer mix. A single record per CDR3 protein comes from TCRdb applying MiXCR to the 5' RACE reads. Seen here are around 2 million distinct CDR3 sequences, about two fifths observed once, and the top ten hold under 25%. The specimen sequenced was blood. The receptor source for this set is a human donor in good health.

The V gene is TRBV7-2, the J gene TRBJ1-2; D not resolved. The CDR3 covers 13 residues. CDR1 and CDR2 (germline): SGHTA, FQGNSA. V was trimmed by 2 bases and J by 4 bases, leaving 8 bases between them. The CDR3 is CASSLRPVYGYTF. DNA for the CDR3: TGTGCCAGCAGCTTAAGACCAGTCTATGGCTACACCTTC.

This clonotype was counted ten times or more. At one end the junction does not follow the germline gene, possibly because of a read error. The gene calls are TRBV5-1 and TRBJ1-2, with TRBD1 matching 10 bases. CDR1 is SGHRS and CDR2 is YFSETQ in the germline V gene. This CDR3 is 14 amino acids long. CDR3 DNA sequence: TGTGCCAGCAGCCCCCGGACAGGGGGCTATGGCTACACCTTC. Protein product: CASSPRTGGYGYTF.

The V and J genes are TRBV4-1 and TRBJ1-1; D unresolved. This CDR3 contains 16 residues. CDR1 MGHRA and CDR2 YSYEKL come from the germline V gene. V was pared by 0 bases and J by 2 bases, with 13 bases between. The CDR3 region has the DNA TGCGCCAGCAGCCAAGATAATGCCCGGGGAAACACTGAAGCTTTCTTT. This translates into CASSQDNARGNTEAFF.

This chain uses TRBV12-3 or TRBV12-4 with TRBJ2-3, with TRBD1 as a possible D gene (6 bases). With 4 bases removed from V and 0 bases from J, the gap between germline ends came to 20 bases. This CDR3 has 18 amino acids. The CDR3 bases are TGTGCCAGCAGTTCCTTGACCCAGGGGCCGGTCAGCACAGATACGCAGTATTTT. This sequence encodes CASSSLTQGPVSTDTQYF.

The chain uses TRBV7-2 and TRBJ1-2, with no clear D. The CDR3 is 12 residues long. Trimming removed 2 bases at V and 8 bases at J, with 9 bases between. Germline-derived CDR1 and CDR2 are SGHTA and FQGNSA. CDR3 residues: CASSLSSRGYTF. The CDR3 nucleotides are TGTGCCAGCAGCTTAAGTTCGAGGGGCTACACCTTC. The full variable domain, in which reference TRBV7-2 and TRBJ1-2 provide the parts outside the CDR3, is GAGVSQSPSNKVTEKGKDVELRCDPISGHTALYWYRQSLGQGLEFLIYFQGNSAPDKSGLPSDRFSAERTGGSVSTLTIQRTQQEDSAVYLCASSLSSRGYTFGSGTRLTVV.

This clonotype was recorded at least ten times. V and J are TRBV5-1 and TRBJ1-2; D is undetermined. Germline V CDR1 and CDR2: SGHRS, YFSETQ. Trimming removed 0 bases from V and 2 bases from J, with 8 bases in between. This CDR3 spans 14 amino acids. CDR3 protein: CASSLGAENYGYTF. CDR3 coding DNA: TGCGCCAGCAGCTTGGGGGCAGAAAACTATGGCTACACCTTC.

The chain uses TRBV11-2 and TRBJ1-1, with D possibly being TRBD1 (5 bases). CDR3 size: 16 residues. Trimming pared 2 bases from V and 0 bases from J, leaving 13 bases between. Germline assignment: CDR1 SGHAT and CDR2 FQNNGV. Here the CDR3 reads CASSLRGEELNTEAFF. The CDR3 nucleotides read TGTGCCAGCAGCTTAAGGGGAGAGGAACTGAACACTGAAGCTTTCTTT. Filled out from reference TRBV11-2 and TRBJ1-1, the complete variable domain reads EAGVAQSPRYKIIEKRQSVAFWCNPISGHATLYWYQQILGQGPKLLIQFQNNGVVDDSQLPKDRFSAERLKGVDSTLKIQPAKLEDSAVYLCASSLRGEELNTEAFFGQGTRLTVV.

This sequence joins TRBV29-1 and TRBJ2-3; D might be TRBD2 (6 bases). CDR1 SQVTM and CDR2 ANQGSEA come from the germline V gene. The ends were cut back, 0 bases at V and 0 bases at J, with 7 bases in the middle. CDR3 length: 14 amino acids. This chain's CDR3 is CSVEEGGSTDTQYF. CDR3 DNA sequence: TGCAGCGTTGAAGAGGGGGGAAGCACAGATACGCAGTATTTT.

CDR3 residues: CASSQDMGQGRRAFF. DNA for the CDR3: TGCGCCAGCAGCCAAGATATGGGACAGGGGAGGAGAGCTTTCTTT. The rearrangement joins TRBV4-3 to TRBJ1-1; 10 positions agree with TRBD1. V lost 0 bases and J lost 10; bases outside the gene matches: 8. Per the germline V gene, CDR1 is LGHNA and CDR2 is YSLEER. This CDR3 is 15 amino acids long.

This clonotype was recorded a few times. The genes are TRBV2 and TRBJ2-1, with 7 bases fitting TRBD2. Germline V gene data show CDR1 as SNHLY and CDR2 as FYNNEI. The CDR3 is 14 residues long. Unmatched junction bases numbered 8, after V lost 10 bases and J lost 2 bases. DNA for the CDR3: TGTGCCACCCCGCGGGGGATAACCTACAATGAGCAGTTCTTC. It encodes CATPRGITYNEQFF.

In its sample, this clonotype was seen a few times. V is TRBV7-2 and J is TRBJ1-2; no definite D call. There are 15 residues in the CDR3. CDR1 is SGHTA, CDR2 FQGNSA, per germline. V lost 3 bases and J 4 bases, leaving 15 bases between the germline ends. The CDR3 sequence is CASSFLPGGSYGYTF. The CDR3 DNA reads TGTGCCAGCAGCTTCTTGCCAGGTGGTAGCTATGGCTACACCTTC.